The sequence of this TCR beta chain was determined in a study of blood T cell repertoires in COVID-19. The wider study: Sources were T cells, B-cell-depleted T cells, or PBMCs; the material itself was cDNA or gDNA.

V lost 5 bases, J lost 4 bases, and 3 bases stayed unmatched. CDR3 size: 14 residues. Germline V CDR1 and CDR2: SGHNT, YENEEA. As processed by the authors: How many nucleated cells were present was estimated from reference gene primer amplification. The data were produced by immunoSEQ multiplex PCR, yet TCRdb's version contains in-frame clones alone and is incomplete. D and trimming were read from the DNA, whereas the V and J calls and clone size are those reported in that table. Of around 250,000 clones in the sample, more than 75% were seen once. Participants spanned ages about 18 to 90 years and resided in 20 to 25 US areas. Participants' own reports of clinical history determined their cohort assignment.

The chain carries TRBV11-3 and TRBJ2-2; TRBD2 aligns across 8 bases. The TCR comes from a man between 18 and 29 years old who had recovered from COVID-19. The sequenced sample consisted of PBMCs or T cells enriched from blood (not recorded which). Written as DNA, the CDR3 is TGTGCCAGCAGCCCCGGACTAGCCACCGGGGAGCTGTTTTTT. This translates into CASSPGLATGELFF.